This record covers a single TCR beta chain. Its antigen is not identified. Profiled with immunoSEQ multiplex PCR; TCRdb holds only in-frame clones, not every one. The sample carries roughly 2,000,000 clones, about 95% recorded once. The data were taken from a study of shared clonotypes between healthy human individuals. Study-wide findings and caveats: Estimated richness was generally greater in naive than memory subsets. It was the non-shared clonotypes that had lower generation probabilities than clonotypes shared by all four donors.

The naive CD8 population came from CD45RO-negative cells selected for CCR7, without terminally differentiated effector memory CD45RA+ cells. The sequence came from a man between 18 and 35 years old in good health. Sequences were obtained from naive CD8+ T cells sorted from blood.

CDR3 DNA: TGTGCCAGCAGTGAAGTACCGGACGAGGGCACCGGGGAGCTGTTTTTT. This encodes CASSEVPDEGTGELFF. The chain employs TRBV6-1 and TRBJ2-2, with D possibly matching TRBD2 (5 bases). Germline lookup yields CDR1 MNHNS and CDR2 SASEGT. Trimming took 1 base from V and 4 from J, leaving 13 bases between them. CDR3 length: 16 residues.